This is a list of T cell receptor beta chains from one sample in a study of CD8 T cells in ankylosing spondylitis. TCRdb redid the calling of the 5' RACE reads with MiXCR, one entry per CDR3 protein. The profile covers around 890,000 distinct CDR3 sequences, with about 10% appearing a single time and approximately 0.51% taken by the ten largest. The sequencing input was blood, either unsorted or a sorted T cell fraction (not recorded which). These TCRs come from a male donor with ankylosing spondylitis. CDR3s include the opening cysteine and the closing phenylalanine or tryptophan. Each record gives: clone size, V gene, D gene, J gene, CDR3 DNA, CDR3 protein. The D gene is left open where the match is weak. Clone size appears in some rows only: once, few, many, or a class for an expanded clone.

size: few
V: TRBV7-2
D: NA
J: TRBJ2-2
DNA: TGTGCCAGCAGCTTATTCTCTCCTTCGAACACCGGGGAGCTGTTTTTT
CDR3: CASSLFSPSNTGELFF

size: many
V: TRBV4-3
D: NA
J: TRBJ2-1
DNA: TGCGCCAGCAGCCAAGATACCCTCAGGAGCTCCTACAATGAGCAGTTCTTC
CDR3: CASSQDTLRSSYNEQFF

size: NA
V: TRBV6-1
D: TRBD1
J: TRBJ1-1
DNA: TGTGCCAGCAGGGCCGGACAGGGCCGGGGCACTGAAGCTTTCTTT
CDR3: CASRAGQGRGTEAFF

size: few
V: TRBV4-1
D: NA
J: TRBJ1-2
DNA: TGCGCCAGCAGCCAAGAAGGAAGCAGGCAGGGTTTACTTAACTATGGCTACACCTTC
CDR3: CASSQEGSRQGLLNYGYTF

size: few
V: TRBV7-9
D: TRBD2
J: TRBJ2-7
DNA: TGTGCCAGCAGCTTAGCGCGGGGGACGGACTACGAGCAGTACTTC
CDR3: CASSLARGTDYEQYF

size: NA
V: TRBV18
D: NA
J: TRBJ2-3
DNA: TGTGCCAGCTCACCATCCGGTTACGGCACAGATACGCAGTATTTT
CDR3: CASSPSGYGTDTQYF

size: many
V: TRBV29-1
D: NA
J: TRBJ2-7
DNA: TGCAGCGTTGTTGGTCGTCACAGCGACTACGAGCAGTACTTC
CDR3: CSVVGRHSDYEQYF

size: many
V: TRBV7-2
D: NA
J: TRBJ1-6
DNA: TGTGCCAGCAGCTTAACGTCGAACTATAATTCACCCCTCCACTTT
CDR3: CASSLTSNYNSPLHF

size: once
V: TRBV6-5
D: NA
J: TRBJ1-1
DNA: TGTGCCAGCAGTTACTCGGACATCACTGAAGCTTTCTTT
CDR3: CASSYSDITEAFF

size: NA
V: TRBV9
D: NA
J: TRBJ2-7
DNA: TGTGCCAGCAGCGTAGGAACAGTCGCCTACGAGCAGTACTTC
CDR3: CASSVGTVAYEQYF

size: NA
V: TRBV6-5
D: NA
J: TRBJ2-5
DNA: TGTGCCAGCAGTTCCTGGGGCCGTCAAGAGACCCAGTACTTC
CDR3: CASSSWGRQETQYF

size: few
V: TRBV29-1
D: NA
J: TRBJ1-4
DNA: TGCAGCGGGACCGACACGGCGGGGAATGAAAAACTGTTTTTT
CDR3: CSGTDTAGNEKLFF

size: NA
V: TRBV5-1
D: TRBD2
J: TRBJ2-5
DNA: TGCGCCAGCAGCGACGGGATCCCGGGGGGAGAGACCCAGTACTTC
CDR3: CASSDGIPGGETQYF

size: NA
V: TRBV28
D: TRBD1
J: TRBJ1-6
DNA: TGTGCCAGCAGTGACAGGGTTCCTAATTCACCCCTCCACTTT
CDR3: CASSDRVPNSPLHF

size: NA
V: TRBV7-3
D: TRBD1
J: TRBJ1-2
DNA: TGTGCCAGCAGCCTCAGTAGGGGGCATGGCTACACCTTC
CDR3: CASSLSRGHGYTF

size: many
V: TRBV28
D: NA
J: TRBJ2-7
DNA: TGTGCCAGCAGTTCACCTTCGGACCTCGACTTGCAGTACTTC
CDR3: CASSSPSDLDLQYF

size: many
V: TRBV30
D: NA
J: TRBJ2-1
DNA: TGTGCCTGGAGTGCCGGGACATACGGTAATGAGCAGTTCTTC
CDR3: CAWSAGTYGNEQFF

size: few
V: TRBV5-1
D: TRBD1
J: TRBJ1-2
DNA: TGCGCCAGCAGCTTGGATACAGGGGTCGGGGGCTACACCTTC
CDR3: CASSLDTGVGGYTF

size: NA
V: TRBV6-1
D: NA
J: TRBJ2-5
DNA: TGTGCCAGTTTACCTCCTGGACCTTACCAAGAGACCCAGTACTTC
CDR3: CASLPPGPYQETQYF

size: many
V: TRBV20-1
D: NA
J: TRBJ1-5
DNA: TGCAGTGCTCGCCGGAGGGATCAGCCCCAGCATTTT
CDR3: CSARRRDQPQHF

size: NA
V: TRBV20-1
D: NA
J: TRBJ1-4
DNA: TGCAGTGCAGAACCAGGGGCCGCGCTACAAAATGAAAAACTGTTTTTT
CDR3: CSAEPGAALQNEKLFF

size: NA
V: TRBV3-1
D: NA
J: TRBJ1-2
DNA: TGTGCCAGCAGCCAATACGGGATGATCGAATCTGGCTACACCTTC
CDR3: CASSQYGMIESGYTF

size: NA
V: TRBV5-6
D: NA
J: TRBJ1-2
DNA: TGTGCCAGCAGCTTGAGGTCAGGCTCATGGGGCTACACCTTC
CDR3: CASSLRSGSWGYTF

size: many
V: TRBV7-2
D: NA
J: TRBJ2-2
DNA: TGTGCCAGCAGCTTTGGGCCCGGGGAGCTGTTTTTT
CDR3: CASSFGPGELFF

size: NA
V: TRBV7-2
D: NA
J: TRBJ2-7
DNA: TGTGCCAGCAGCACACAGGGAGCCTACGAGCAGTACTTC
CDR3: CASSTQGAYEQYF

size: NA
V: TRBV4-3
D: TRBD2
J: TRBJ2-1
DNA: TGCGCCAGCAGCCAGTACGCTAGCGGGGGGGACTACAATGAGCAGTTCTTC
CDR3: CASSQYASGGDYNEQFF

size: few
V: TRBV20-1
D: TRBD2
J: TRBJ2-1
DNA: TGCAGTGCTGCCGGGACTAGCGGGGGGACCTTCGGTGAGCAGTTCTTC
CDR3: CSAAGTSGGTFGEQFF

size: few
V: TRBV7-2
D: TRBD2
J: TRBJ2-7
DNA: TGTGCCAGCAGCTCCCCCGGGGCGGGAGAGGGCGAGCAGTACTTC
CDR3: CASSSPGAGEGEQYF

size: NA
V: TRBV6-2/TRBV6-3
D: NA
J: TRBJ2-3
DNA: TGTGCCAGCAGTTACTCACAGGGCACAGATACGCAGTATTTT
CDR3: CASSYSQGTDTQYF

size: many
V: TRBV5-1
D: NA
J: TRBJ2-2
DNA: TGCGCCAGCAGCTTTACAGGGACCACCGGGGAGCTGTTTTTT
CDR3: CASSFTGTTGELFF

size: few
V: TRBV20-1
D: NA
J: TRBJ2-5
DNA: TGCAGTGCTAGGGCGGACGGATTAAAAGAGACCCAGTACTTC
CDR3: CSARADGLKETQYF

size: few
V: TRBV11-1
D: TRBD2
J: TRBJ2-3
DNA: TGTGCCAGCAGCCGATCATGGACTAGCGGGAGGGCCGGTGATGGGACAGATACGCAGTATTTT
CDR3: CASSRSWTSGRAGDGTDTQYF

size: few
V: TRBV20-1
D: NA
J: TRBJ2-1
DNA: TGCAGCCCTCCCGGGTCCAATGAGCAGTTCTTC
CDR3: CSPPGSNEQFF

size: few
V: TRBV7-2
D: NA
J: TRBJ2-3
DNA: TGTGCCAGCAGCTTCAGCCGTTCCGGGGATACGCAGTATTTT
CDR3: CASSFSRSGDTQYF

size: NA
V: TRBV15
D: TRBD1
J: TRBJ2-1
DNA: TGTGCCACCAGCAGAGAGGCAGGGGGCAAGAATGAGCAGTTCTTC
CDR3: CATSREAGGKNEQFF

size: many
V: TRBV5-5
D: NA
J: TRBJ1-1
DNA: TGTGCCAGCAGCTTGGTCGGAGGAGAAGCTTTCTTT
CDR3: CASSLVGGEAFF

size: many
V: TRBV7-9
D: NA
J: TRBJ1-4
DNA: TGTGCCAGCAGCTTAGGAGAGACTAATGAAAAACTGTTTTTT
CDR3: CASSLGETNEKLFF

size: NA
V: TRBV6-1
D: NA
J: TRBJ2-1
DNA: TGTGCCAGCAGTGAGGTGGACGAACCTTACAATGAGCAGTTCTTC
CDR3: CASSEVDEPYNEQFF

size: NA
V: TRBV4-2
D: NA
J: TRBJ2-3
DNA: TGTGCCAGCGGCCCAGGGGCCGGAGATACGCAGTATTTT
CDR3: CASGPGAGDTQYF

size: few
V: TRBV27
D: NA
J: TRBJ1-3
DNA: TGTGCCAGCATCTCGAAGGGAAACACCATATATTTT
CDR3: CASISKGNTIYF

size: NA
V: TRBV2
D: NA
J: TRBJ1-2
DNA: TGTGCCAGCAGGGGACGTCGGTTTGAGGGCTACACCTTC
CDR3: CASRGRRFEGYTF

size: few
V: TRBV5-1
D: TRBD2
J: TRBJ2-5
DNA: TGCGCCAGCAGCTGGGGACTAGCGGGGGGCCAAGAGACCCAGTACTTC
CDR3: CASSWGLAGGQETQYF

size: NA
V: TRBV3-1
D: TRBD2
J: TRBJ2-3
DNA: TGTGCCAGCAGCCGAGGACTAGCGGGAGAAACAGATACGCAGTATTTT
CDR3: CASSRGLAGETDTQYF

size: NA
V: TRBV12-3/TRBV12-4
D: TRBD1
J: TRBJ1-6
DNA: TGTGCCAGCAGCTTTTCTGGGACAGGGCGTTATTTT
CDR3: CASSFSGTGRYF

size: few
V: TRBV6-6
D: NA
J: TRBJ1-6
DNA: TGTGCCAGCAGTTACGACAGACTTTCACCCCTCCACTTT
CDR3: CASSYDRLSPLHF

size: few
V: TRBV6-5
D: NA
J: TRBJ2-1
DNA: TGTGCCAGCAGTTACTCGGGGGCTTCCTACAATGAGCAGTTCTTC
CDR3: CASSYSGASYNEQFF